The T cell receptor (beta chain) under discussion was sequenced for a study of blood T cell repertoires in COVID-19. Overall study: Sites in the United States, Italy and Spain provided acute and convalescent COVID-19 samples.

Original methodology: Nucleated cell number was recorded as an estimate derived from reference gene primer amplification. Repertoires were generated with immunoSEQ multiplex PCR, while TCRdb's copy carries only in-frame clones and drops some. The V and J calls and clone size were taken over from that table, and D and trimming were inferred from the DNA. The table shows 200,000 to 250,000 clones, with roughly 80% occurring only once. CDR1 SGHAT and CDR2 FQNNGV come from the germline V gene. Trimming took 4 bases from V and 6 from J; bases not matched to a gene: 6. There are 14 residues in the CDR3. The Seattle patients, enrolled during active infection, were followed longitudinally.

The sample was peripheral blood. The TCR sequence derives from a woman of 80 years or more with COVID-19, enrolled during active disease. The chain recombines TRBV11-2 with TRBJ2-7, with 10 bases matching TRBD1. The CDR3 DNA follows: TGTGCCAGCAGCTCGGACAGGGGGAGGGGCGAGCAGTACTTC. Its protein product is CASSSDRGRGEQYF.